The present entry profiles one T cell receptor (beta chain) with its context. Its matching antigen is unknown. This entry is derived from a study of breast tumors, draining lymph nodes, adjacent tissues. Study-level findings and limits: Luminal-like breast cancer showed significantly higher tumor–nontumor repertoire similarity than basal-like. Compared with lymph nodes, tumors were less diverse; compared with nontumor tissue, more.

Breast cancer patients provided tissue from their axillary draining lymph nodes. MiXCR, run by TCRdb on the multiplex PCR reads, gives a single entry per CDR3 protein. The repertoire holds some 100,000 distinct CDR3 sequences, with less than 25% as singletons. This CDR3 has 15 amino acids. Between the trimmed V and J ends, which lost 1 base and 2 bases, there was a span of 12 bases. The germline V gene has CDR1 SGHRS and CDR2 YFSETQ. The sequence derives from a female donor with breast cancer. Some clones in this sample may be carry-over from other donors' samples. The chain joins TRBV5-1 to TRBJ1-1; D is undetermined. What was sequenced was axillary lymph node tissue. The CDR3 nucleotides read TGCGCCAGCAGCTTGAGGTCCGGGGTCAACACTGAAGCTTTCTTT. Translating gives CASSLRSGVNTEAFF.